The clone carrying this T cell receptor beta chain was seen a single time. Its target is not known. This sample was included in a study of CD4 T cells in relation to SARS-CoV-2 and coronaviruses. This table comes from immunoSEQ multiplex PCR, and its TCRdb copy is limited to in-frame clones, with some not included. In the table there are 58,000 or so clones, 92% of which are singletons. Findings of the study overall: According to naive versus memory sequencing, detected responses are memory recall, not newly primed. Crossreactive clones expanded significantly less to SARS-CoV-2 than monoreactive clones.

Cryopreserved PBMCs were CD4-enriched, then split into naive and memory cells. Germline values: CDR1 SGDLS, CDR2 YYNGEE. The CDR3 loop spans 12 amino acids. With 6 bases removed from V and 6 bases from J, the gap between germline ends came to 12 bases. The genes are TRBV9 and TRBJ1-2; D is unresolved. This receptor was obtained from an adult with COVID-19. What was sequenced was naive CD4+ T cells from PBMCs. Subset noted: naive CD4+ T cells isolated by negative enrichment. The CDR3 here is CASKSDGNGYTF. The CDR3 coding sequence is TGTGCCAGCAAATCGGACGGAAATGGCTACACCTTC.